This T cell receptor (beta chain) is drawn from a study of blood T cells in healthy people across ages. Overall study findings and caveats: TCR beta diversity was tightly associated with the proportion of naive T cells. Versus aged donors, long-lived donors had higher diversity and more naive CD4+ cells.

Germline V gives CDR1 LNHNV, CDR2 YYDKDF (reference sequence). The V segment lost 3 bases and the J segment 2 bases; nucleotides outside the gene matches: 7. CDR3 size: 15 residues. Extraction of total RNA produced a minimum of 5.5 micrograms from each sample. A second PCR of 7 to 11 cycles used a sample-barcoded 5' primer and a J-beta primer mix. Template switching added a 12-random-nucleotide identifier to every cDNA molecule. TCRdb reanalysed the 5' RACE reads using MiXCR and keeps one entry per CDR3 protein. The table records over 1,200,000 distinct CDR3 sequences, approximately 59% of them present only once. As to this clonotype: Its antigen is currently unknown.

Input material: blood. The receptor was derived from a man aged 18 to 29 in good health. The rearrangement uses TRBV15 and TRBJ2-7; TRBD1 matches 7 bases. The CDR3 region is CATSSRQGLPYEQYF. The CDR3 nucleotides are TGTGCCACCAGCAGCCGACAGGGATTGCCCTACGAGCAGTACTTC. The whole variable domain, filled in from reference TRBV15 and TRBJ2-7, reads DAMVIQNPRYQVTQFGKPVTLSCSQTLNHNVMYWYQQKSSQAPKLLFHYYDKDFNNEADTPDNFQSRRPNTSFCFLDIRSPGLGDTAMYLCATSSRQGLPYEQYFGPGTRLTVT.